These T cell receptor beta chains were read from a single sample in a study of cytomegalovirus exposure and HLA in healthy donors. Repertoires were generated with immunoSEQ multiplex PCR, while TCRdb's copy carries only in-frame clones and drops some. Of 100,000 to 150,000 clones in the sample, about 80% are singletons; the top ten hold approximately 9.6%. Sequencing input: PBMCs. Receptor source: a woman between 45 and 60 years old in good health and CMV-seropositive. CDR3s include the opening cysteine and the closing phenylalanine or tryptophan. The D gene is left open where the match is weak. Size is stated for part of the rows, as once, few or many counts, or as a class when the clone is expanded.

>once|TRBD1|TRBV30|TRBJ1-1
TGTGCCTGGAGTACCCCCGGGACAGGGAACACTGAAGCTTTCTTT
CAWSTPGTGNTEAFF
>-|-|TRBV5-1|TRBJ1-4
TGCGCCAGCAGCTTGGGTACAACTAATGAAAAACTGTTTTTT
CASSLGTTNEKLFF
>-|-|TRBV6-5|TRBJ1-1
TGTGCCAGCAGTTACTCGATAGTGTTGAACACTGAAGCTTTCTTT
CASSYSIVLNTEAFF
>-|-|TRBV29-1|TRBJ2-1
TGCAGTGTTGCGGCTGGGAGCTCCTACAATGAGCAGTTCTTC
CSVAAGSSYNEQFF
>few|TRBD1|TRBV27|TRBJ1-6
TGTGCCAGCAGTTTATCGAGCAGGGGGCTTTCACCCCTCCACTTT
CASSLSSRGLSPLHF
>-|TRBD1|TRBV10-3|TRBJ1-1
TGTGCCATCAGCGCTGGAGACAGGGGGCTCACTGAAGCTTTCTTT
CAISAGDRGLTEAFF
>-|-|TRBV4-1|TRBJ1-2
TGCGCCAGCAGCCAAGTGATCCAGGAATATGGCTACACCTTC
CASSQVIQEYGYTF
>-|TRBD2|TRBV27|TRBJ2-7
TGTGCCAGCGGTTTATATAACGGACTAGCGGGACTCGTTTCCTACGAGCAGTACTTC
CASGLYNGLAGLVSYEQYF
>-|-|TRBV27|TRBJ2-2
TGTGCCAGCAGTGGTGCGCTCTCGGGCACCGGGGAGCTGTTTTTT
CASSGALSGTGELFF
>-|-|TRBV6-5|TRBJ2-7
TGTGCCAGCAGTTACTCACCACATCGACAGACCTACGAGCAGTACTTC
CASSYSPHRQTYEQYF
>-|-|TRBV5-1|TRBJ1-1
TGCGCCAGCAGTGAGACAGGGAACACTGAAGCTTTCTTT
CASSETGNTEAFF
>-|TRBD2|TRBV5-8|TRBJ2-1
TGTGCCAGCAGCTTCCGGATAGCGGGATGGGGCAATGAGCAGTTCTTC
CASSFRIAGWGNEQFF
>-|TRBD2|TRBV30|TRBJ2-1
TGTGCCTGGATTATAGCGGGAGGGCCTCCTCCGTTCTTC
CAWIIAGGPPPFF
>-|-|TRBV30|TRBJ2-5
TGTGCCTGGAGTACGGGGGGCCGGGAGACCCAGTACTTC
CAWSTGGRETQYF
>-|TRBD2|TRBV4-2|TRBJ2-7
TGTGCCAGCAGCTCTACTAGCGGGAGGAGTGAGCAGTACTTC
CASSSTSGRSEQYF
>-|TRBD2|TRBV6-5|TRBJ2-5
TGTGCCAGCAGTTACTCTCCGGGGGGGGAGACCCAGTACTTC
CASSYSPGGETQYF
>-|TRBD1|TRBV5-4|TRBJ1-1
TGTGCCAGCAGCTTGTTAGGGGGCGGAACTGAAGCTTTCTTT
CASSLLGGGTEAFF
>-|TRBD1|TRBV7-8|TRBJ1-2
TGTGCCAGCAGCTTAGCGGAGGGACAGGGGGCCTCTAACTATGGCTACACCTTC
CASSLAEGQGASNYGYTF
>once|-|TRBV9|TRBJ1-1
TGTGCCAGCAGCGTCAGGGCCATGAACACTGAAGCTTTCTTT
CASSVRAMNTEAFF
>few|TRBD1|TRBV30|TRBJ2-3
TGTGCCTGGGGACCGGGACAGAGCACAGATACGCAGTATTTT
CAWGPGQSTDTQYF
>-|-|TRBV18|TRBJ1-5
TGTGCCAGCTCACCACACGAGAATCAGCCCCAGCATTTT
CASSPHENQPQHF
>-|TRBD2|TRBV2|TRBJ2-3
TGTGCCAGCAGTGGCCCCTCCTGGCGGGGGTTCACAGATACGCAGTATTTT
CASSGPSWRGFTDTQYF
>-|TRBD1|TRBV19|TRBJ1-1
TGTGCCAGTATGACAGGGGGCCCGAACACTGAAGCTTTCTTT
CASMTGGPNTEAFF
>-|TRBD2|TRBV5-4|TRBJ2-1
TGTGCCAGCAGTTCCGGGACTAGCGCGGTAGAGGGGTTCTTC
CASSSGTSAVEGFF
>-|-|TRBV6-4|TRBJ2-3
TGTGCCAGCAGTGTCGCAGTTCAAGATACGCAGTATTTT
CASSVAVQDTQYF
>-|TRBD2|TRBV29-1|TRBJ2-7
TGCAGCGTTGAAGTTGGGACTAGCGGCCCTAGAACCTACGAGCAGTACTTC
CSVEVGTSGPRTYEQYF
>once|-|TRBV19|TRBJ2-2
TGTGCCAGTAGTATACGTGGGGCCACAGCGGGCGGGGAGCTGTTTTTT
CASSIRGATAGGELFF
>-|-|TRBV29-1|TRBJ1-1
TGCAGCGTTGCAGGGTTTCATGGAACTGAAGCTTTCTTT
CSVAGFHGTEAFF
>-|TRBD2|TRBV4-3|TRBJ2-1
TGCGCCAGCAGCCCCGGACCGGGACTAGCGGGGGGGTGGGAGCAGTTCTTC
CASSPGPGLAGGWEQFF
>once|-|TRBV25-1|TRBJ2-2
TGTGCCAGCAGGTCTGGAGGACAGCCGACTAAGAGCACCGGGGAGCTGTTTTTT
CASRSGGQPTKSTGELFF
>-|TRBD1|TRBV9|TRBJ1-4
TGTGCCAGCAGCGTAGGACAGGGGAGCGAAAAACTGTTTTTT
CASSVGQGSEKLFF
>few|-|TRBV19|TRBJ1-3
TGTGCCAGTAGTCCTCAGGGGAGTGGAAACACCATATATTTT
CASSPQGSGNTIYF
>few|-|TRBV9|TRBJ2-7
TGTGCCAGCAGCGTAGATCAGGGGGGCGGGTACGAGCAGTACTTC
CASSVDQGGGYEQYF
>-|TRBD1|TRBV7-2|TRBJ2-7
TGTGCCAGCAGCCCCACCCAGGACAGGGGGTACGAGCAGTACTTC
CASSPTQDRGYEQYF
>-|-|TRBV5-6|TRBJ1-6
TGTGCCAGCAGCTTCTTGAGCTCCTATAATTCACCCCTCCACTTT
CASSFLSSYNSPLHF
>-|-|TRBV30|TRBJ1-1
TGTGCCTGGAGGACACCCGGGACACCCGTAGGGGCAGCTTTCTTT
CAWRTPGTPVGAAFF